This T cell receptor (beta chain) is from a study of PD-L1 blockade in urothelial cancer (TCRdb year 2017). Concerning the study at large: Every patient began therapy at some point between 2014 and 2015 and was given atezolizumab 1,200 mg intravenously every 3 weeks. Durable clinical benefit was defined as progression-free survival longer than 6 months, and TCR features were also tested against progression-free and overall survival. Blood samples were analyzed at two time points: 3 weeks after treatment start (second dose) and 6 weeks after treatment start. Pretreatment tumor samples, along with matched peripheral blood collected serially before and after atezolizumab treatment, underwent TCR sequencing. The study was an exploratory multi-omic analysis of somatic, immune and clinical correlates of response to PD-L1 blockade with atezolizumab in urothelial cancer. Blood samples gave median yields of about 150,000 T cells and some 80,000 unique TCRs, along with a median clonality of around 0.08. About 90% of the 29 patients were identified as males with urothelial cancer of bladder origin, and a prior smoking history was reported by 18 of 29 patients. Pretreatment blood TCR-seq was available for about 27 patients, at least one posttreatment blood collection was obtained for about 25 patients, and tumor TCR-seq was available for about 25 patients. An ECOG performance status of 0 or 1 was recorded for the patients, and 0 to 3 prior chemotherapy regimens had been received by the patients. In the same patients, whole exome sequencing and RNA sequencing of pretreatment tumors were performed in addition to TCR sequencing. Eight to ten patients achieved durable clinical benefit and roughly 20 did not. Findings and caveats that apply to the study as a whole: Patients with durable benefit showed greater expansion of tumor-associated TCR clones in peripheral blood 3 weeks after starting treatment (n of about 22, p = 0.022). A pretreatment peripheral blood TCR clonality below the median was linked to improved progression-free and overall survival. Because the sample size was small (n = 29) and many of the analyses were exploratory, the results are meant to be hypothesis-generating.

Synthetic TCR analog templates were spiked into each PCR to estimate absolute template abundance from read counts. TCRbeta CDR3 regions were amplified from genomic DNA with bias-controlled V and J gene primers using the immunoSEQ assay. Rearranged TCRbeta segments were sequenced at approximately 20X coverage. From the authors' description of their analysis: Sequencing errors were corrected by clustering, and CDR3s were annotated against IMGT so that V, D and J genes could be assigned. Downstream analyses used only productive TCRbeta rearrangements and left out out-of-frame or stop-codon sequences. Clonality was calculated as one minus the Shannon entropy normalized by the log of the number of unique productive sequences. Fisher's exact test with Benjamini-Hochberg correction, at a threshold of adjusted p below 0.01, was used to find clones that differed between time points or between blood and tumor. The immuneACCESS repertoire file appears here via TCRdb, limited to in-frame rearrangements. These files lack a portion of the clones; in checked studies, under half of the deficit traces to unresolved V genes, and the cause of the others is not known. The V and J calls and the clone size are those of that table, but D and trimming were determined from the DNA. Here the sample has tens of thousands of clones; approximately 85% occur a single time. The ten biggest clones cover 6.8% of the sample.

A note on this clone: This clone's antigen is unknown. Nothing much larger sits one base from this clone, and base qualities are not available.

In the paper's terms, the time point label means: pretreatment peripheral blood. A total of around 30 patients with locally advanced or metastatic urothelial carcinoma, treated at Memorial Sloan Kettering on a trial protocol, made up the cohort. Peripheral blood mononuclear cells were collected pretreatment and during treatment, with between 1 and 8 total time points obtained per patient. The Qiagen DNeasy Blood extraction kit was used to purify genomic DNA from total PBMCs and tumor samples. Collected pretreatment and during treatment, PBMCs were isolated and stored as previously described. From the germline V gene, CDR1 is SGDLS and CDR2 is YYNGEE. The CDR3 runs 17 amino acids, cysteine and phenylalanine included. Only the CDR3 portion is preserved as DNA: 51 bases, with reading frame beginning at the first base. V and J are truncated by 0 bases and 5 bases respectively, leaving an intervening sequence of 20 bases.

The origin of this receptor is a man aged 55-75 years with urothelial cancer. Sequenced material: PBMCs, taken around atezolizumab (anti-PD-L1) treatment. Recombination joined TRBV9 with TRBJ2-5; 5 matching bases give a weak D call of TRBD2. For the CDR3, the sequence is CASSVEGGPGMGETQYF. The bases are TGTGCCAGCAGCGTAGAGGGTGGTCCGGGGATGGGGGAGACCCAGTACTTC. Outside the CDR3, residues come from the reference TRBV9 and TRBJ2-5 proteins, so the full variable domain is: DSGVTQTPKHLITATGQRVTLRCSPRSGDLSVYWYQQSLDQGLQFLIQYYNGEERAKGNILERFSAQQFPDLHSELNLSSLELGDSALYFCASSVEGGPGMGETQYFGPGTRLLVL.